This T cell receptor (beta chain) was found in a study of T-cell reconstitution after alpha-beta-depleted transplantation in children. Study-wide results and limits: Newly produced T cells mostly provided counts and TCRbeta diversity after one year, as hyperexpanded clones declined. Where alpha-beta T cells came from about two months after transplant was reportedly several hundred expanded graft clones. Some patients' high day-60 TCRbeta diversity was traced to surviving recipient T cells and thymic progenitors.

The V gene lost 1 base and the J gene lost 10 bases, with 18 bases spanning the gap. This CDR3 has 15 residues. Germline CDR1 reads SGHKS; CDR2 reads YYEKEE (reference sequence). For this clonotype: Its target is not known.

Preparing the TCRbeta library involved the use of unique molecular identifiers. Using its own MiXCR run on the PCR reads, TCRdb lists one record per CDR3 protein. The table lists 780,000 or so distinct CDR3 sequences, roughly 15% of them singletons. This receptor was identified in a male patient aged 10 to 17 who had a stem cell transplant for acute lymphoblastic leukemia, so the T cells may come from the graft donor. This rearrangement joins TRBV5-5 to TRBJ2-1, with D unclear. The input for sequencing was PBMCs, mostly from graft donor cells, taken 360 days after TCRalphabeta/CD19-depleted stem cell transplant. CDR3 loop: CASSLKGTTLAEQFF. The CDR3 DNA is TGTGCCAGCAGCTTGAAGGGCACTACCTTGGCGGAGCAGTTCTTC.